This entry is about one T cell receptor (beta chain). The sample comes from a study of shared clonotypes between healthy human individuals. This table comes from immunoSEQ multiplex PCR, and its TCRdb copy is limited to in-frame clones, with some not included. The sample lists about 1 million clones; 75% were seen once. V lost 6 bases and J 1 base, leaving 12 bases between the germline ends. Germline V gives CDR1 WNHNN, CDR2 SYGVQD (reference sequence). The CDR3 runs 14 residues. This receptor was obtained from a man aged 18 to 29 in good health. Sequences were obtained from memory CD4+ T cells sorted from blood. Documented subset: CD45RA-negative fraction. The chain combines TRBV10-1 with TRBJ1-1; D possibly corresponds to TRBD1 (6 bases). The CDR3 spells CASSPGTKNTEAFF. The CDR3 DNA follows: TGCGCCAGCAGCCCCGGGACAAAGAACACTGAAGCTTTCTTT.